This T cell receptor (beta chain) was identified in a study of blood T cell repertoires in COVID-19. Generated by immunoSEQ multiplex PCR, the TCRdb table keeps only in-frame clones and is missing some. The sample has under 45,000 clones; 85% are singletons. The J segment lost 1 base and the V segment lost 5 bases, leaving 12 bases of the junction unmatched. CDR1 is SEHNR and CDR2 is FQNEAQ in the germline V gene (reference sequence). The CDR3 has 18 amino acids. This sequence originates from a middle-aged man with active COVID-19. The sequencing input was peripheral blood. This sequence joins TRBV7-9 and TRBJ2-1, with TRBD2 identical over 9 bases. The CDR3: CASSPMGLAGRSYNEQFF. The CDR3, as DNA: TGTGCCAGCAGCCCAATGGGGCTAGCGGGGAGGTCCTACAATGAGCAGTTCTTC.